This T cell receptor (beta chain) appears in the sequencing data of a study of siplizumab effects on memory and regulatory T cells. A word on this clone: Its antigen is currently unknown.

This CDR3 contains 17 residues. The germline V gene has CDR1 GTSNPN and CDR2 SVGIG (reference sequence). With 4 bases removed from V and 0 bases from J, the gap between germline ends came to 18 bases. Clones were read by immunoSEQ multiplex PCR, and TCRdb kept only the in-frame ones, dropping some. This sample carries 87,000 or so clones, over 80% of them seen once, and the ten largest clones take roughly 15%. General study results and limits: The authors did not confirm suppressive function in proliferating Tregs from siplizumab cultures.

V and J are TRBV30 and TRBJ1-4, with D perhaps TRBD1 (6 bases). Sequencing was done on a sample of CD4+ T cells sorted from blood. The TCR comes from a human donor in good health. The CDR3: CAWKWAGTSSTNEKLFF. The CDR3 bases are TGTGCCTGGAAGTGGGCCGGGACAAGCTCAACTAATGAAAAACTGTTTTTT.